This is a list of T cell receptor beta chains from one sample in a study of T cells after yellow fever vaccination. TCRdb reprocessed the 5' RACE reads with MiXCR, giving one entry per CDR3 protein. Of roughly 500,000 distinct CDR3 sequences in the sample, roughly 19% were seen once. Sequencing used PBMCs, obtained 15 days after the yellow fever booster vaccination. The receptors shown here come from a man aged 25 to 40 who received the YFV17D yellow fever vaccine. Each CDR3 is given with its conserved first and last residue. The order of the fields is J gene, D gene, V gene, clone size, CDR3 DNA, CDR3 protein. D genes are given only for firm matches. Expanded clones are given a class, and other clones once, few, many or no size at all.

j_call: TRBJ2-3
d_call: .
v_call: TRBV11-3
clone_size: few
cdr3_nt: TGTGCCAGCAGCCAAACTTCTCAGGGATTTAGCACAGATACGCAGTATTTT
cdr3_aa: CASSQTSQGFSTDTQYF

j_call: TRBJ2-3
d_call: TRBD2
v_call: TRBV6-1
clone_size: few
cdr3_nt: TGTGCCAGCACCACTAGCGCTGGTGGAAATACGCAGTATTTT
cdr3_aa: CASTTSAGGNTQYF

j_call: TRBJ2-7
d_call: .
v_call: TRBV6-6
clone_size: .
cdr3_nt: TGTGCCACTGCCGGGGCCACCGCGGGCGAGCAGTACTTC
cdr3_aa: CATAGATAGEQYF

j_call: TRBJ2-1
d_call: TRBD1
v_call: TRBV4-3
clone_size: .
cdr3_nt: TGCGCCAGCAGCCAAGCGCCCCCGCAGACAGGGAAGCAGTTCTTC
cdr3_aa: CASSQAPPQTGKQFF

j_call: TRBJ2-5
d_call: .
v_call: TRBV7-2
clone_size: .
cdr3_nt: TGTGCCAGCAGGGTCGGGACTCCCTTGGGGGGCCAGTACTTC
cdr3_aa: CASRVGTPLGGQYF

j_call: TRBJ2-7
d_call: TRBD1
v_call: TRBV20-1
clone_size: .
cdr3_nt: TGCAGTGCCCGGGGACAGTCCCTCGGTGAGCAGTACTTC
cdr3_aa: CSARGQSLGEQYF

j_call: TRBJ2-5
d_call: .
v_call: TRBV5-4
clone_size: few
cdr3_nt: TGTGCCAGCAGCTTGAGGTCTAGTTCAATTGGAGAGACCCAGTACTTC
cdr3_aa: CASSLRSSSIGETQYF

j_call: TRBJ1-4
d_call: TRBD1
v_call: TRBV11-2
clone_size: few
cdr3_nt: TGTGCCAGCAGATCATACGGCGGATCGGGACAGGGGGCGGGGGAAAAACTGTTTTTT
cdr3_aa: CASRSYGGSGQGAGEKLFF

j_call: TRBJ1-2
d_call: .
v_call: TRBV18
clone_size: few
cdr3_nt: TGTGCCAGCTCACCGTCCACACCTTATGGCTACACCTTC
cdr3_aa: CASSPSTPYGYTF

j_call: TRBJ2-6
d_call: .
v_call: TRBV3-1
clone_size: .
cdr3_nt: TGTGCCAGCAGCCAAGCTCTTGTGGGGAAGGGGGCCAACGTCCTGACTTTC
cdr3_aa: CASSQALVGKGANVLTF

j_call: TRBJ1-3
d_call: .
v_call: TRBV12-3/TRBV12-4
clone_size: .
cdr3_nt: TGTGCCAGCAGTTTAGGAGGCAGGCGCTCTGGAAACACCATATATTTT
cdr3_aa: CASSLGGRRSGNTIYF

j_call: TRBJ2-2
d_call: .
v_call: TRBV18
clone_size: .
cdr3_nt: TGTGCCAGCTCACCATGGGCAACCGGGGAGCTGTTTTTT
cdr3_aa: CASSPWATGELFF

j_call: TRBJ1-2
d_call: .
v_call: TRBV7-8
clone_size: few
cdr3_nt: TGTGCCAGCGGTCTATCGTCCTCGGGGGTCTATGGCTACACCTTC
cdr3_aa: CASGLSSSGVYGYTF

j_call: TRBJ2-5
d_call: TRBD2
v_call: TRBV7-6
clone_size: few
cdr3_nt: TGTGCCAGCAGACTAGCGCAAAAAGAGACCCAGTACTTC
cdr3_aa: CASRLAQKETQYF

j_call: TRBJ2-6
d_call: .
v_call: TRBV20-1
clone_size: .
cdr3_nt: TGCAGTGCTCCTCATCTGGGGGCCAACGTCCTGACTTTC
cdr3_aa: CSAPHLGANVLTF

j_call: TRBJ2-1
d_call: .
v_call: TRBV7-9
clone_size: few
cdr3_nt: TGTGCCAGCAGCGGAGGAACAGGGCAGTTCTTC
cdr3_aa: CASSGGTGQFF

j_call: TRBJ2-1
d_call: .
v_call: TRBV9
clone_size: .
cdr3_nt: TGTGCCAGCAGCGTAGGTGGGACTCCCACACTTAATGAGCAGTTCTTC
cdr3_aa: CASSVGGTPTLNEQFF

j_call: TRBJ2-1
d_call: TRBD2
v_call: TRBV7-2
clone_size: .
cdr3_nt: TGTGCCAGCAGCTTAGCGGGGACTAGCGTTTACAATGAGCAGTTCTTC
cdr3_aa: CASSLAGTSVYNEQFF

j_call: TRBJ2-2
d_call: TRBD2
v_call: TRBV2
clone_size: .
cdr3_nt: TGTGCCAGCAGTTTTAGCGGGTATCCGAACACCGGGGAGCTGTTTTTT
cdr3_aa: CASSFSGYPNTGELFF

j_call: TRBJ2-1
d_call: TRBD2
v_call: TRBV3-1
clone_size: .
cdr3_nt: TGTACCAGCTGTTTAGGTGGACTAGCGGGTCCCTCCTACAATGAGCAGTTCTTC
cdr3_aa: CTSCLGGLAGPSYNEQFF

j_call: TRBJ2-1
d_call: TRBD2
v_call: TRBV20-1
clone_size: .
cdr3_nt: TGCAGTGCTAGAAGCCCCAGGGCTACTAGCGGGAGGACTTACAATGAGCAGTTCTTC
cdr3_aa: CSARSPRATSGRTYNEQFF

j_call: TRBJ1-1
d_call: .
v_call: TRBV7-2
clone_size: few
cdr3_nt: TGTGCCAGCAGCTTAGCGCCCGGGACGGGTGAAGCTTTCTTT
cdr3_aa: CASSLAPGTGEAFF

j_call: TRBJ2-2
d_call: TRBD2
v_call: TRBV7-2
clone_size: .
cdr3_nt: TGTGCCAGCAGCTTATACCGCGGGGGGTACACCGGGGAGCTGTTTTTT
cdr3_aa: CASSLYRGGYTGELFF

j_call: TRBJ2-7
d_call: TRBD2
v_call: TRBV10-3
clone_size: .
cdr3_nt: TGTGCCATCGGGGAGACTAGCGGTGGCGAGCAGTACTTC
cdr3_aa: CAIGETSGGEQYF

j_call: TRBJ2-3
d_call: .
v_call: TRBV7-8
clone_size: once
cdr3_nt: TGTGCCAGCAGCTTTCCCATTGGGCTAGCGAGGTCCACAGATACGCAGTATTTT
cdr3_aa: CASSFPIGLARSTDTQYF

j_call: TRBJ2-1
d_call: .
v_call: TRBV20-1
clone_size: few
cdr3_nt: TGCAGTGCTAGTGTAGTAGCCGGCCCCTACAATGAGCAGTTCTTC
cdr3_aa: CSASVVAGPYNEQFF

j_call: TRBJ2-1
d_call: TRBD1
v_call: TRBV12-3/TRBV12-4
clone_size: few
cdr3_nt: TGTGCCAGCAGTCTGGGGCAGGGGGCTCTTGAGCAGTTCTTC
cdr3_aa: CASSLGQGALEQFF

j_call: TRBJ2-7
d_call: .
v_call: TRBV28
clone_size: few
cdr3_nt: TGTGCCAGCAGTTTACCCAGTGCAGGGTCTAACGAGCAGTACTTC
cdr3_aa: CASSLPSAGSNEQYF

j_call: TRBJ2-1
d_call: .
v_call: TRBV29-1
clone_size: few
cdr3_nt: TGCTCTACCAGCGTTGAGCAGTTCTTC
cdr3_aa: CSTSVEQFF

j_call: TRBJ2-1
d_call: TRBD2
v_call: TRBV7-8
clone_size: .
cdr3_nt: TGTGCCAGCAGAGACAGACTAGCGGGAGGAGGCACCTACAATGAGCAGTTCTTC
cdr3_aa: CASRDRLAGGGTYNEQFF

j_call: TRBJ2-5
d_call: TRBD1
v_call: TRBV24-1
clone_size: .
cdr3_nt: TGTGCCACCAGTGATCCCTCCCCCGGACAGGGGGGAAAGGAGACCCAGTACTTC
cdr3_aa: CATSDPSPGQGGKETQYF

j_call: TRBJ2-3
d_call: .
v_call: TRBV19
clone_size: few
cdr3_nt: TGTGCCAGTAGTCTAACCGGGACTTATTCAGATACGCAGTATTTT
cdr3_aa: CASSLTGTYSDTQYF

j_call: TRBJ2-2
d_call: .
v_call: TRBV10-3
clone_size: few
cdr3_nt: TGTGCCATCAGTGATCCTAATTTCCGTAACACCGGGGAGCTGTTTTTT
cdr3_aa: CAISDPNFRNTGELFF

j_call: TRBJ2-2
d_call: .
v_call: TRBV6-2/TRBV6-3
clone_size: few
cdr3_nt: TGTGCCAGCAGTTACCTCCTGACTAGTGCTGGGGAGCTGTTTTTT
cdr3_aa: CASSYLLTSAGELFF

j_call: TRBJ2-3
d_call: TRBD1
v_call: TRBV15
clone_size: .
cdr3_nt: TGTGCCACCAGCAGAGTATCCGTGGCCGGGACAGAAATGGATACGCAGTATTTT
cdr3_aa: CATSRVSVAGTEMDTQYF

j_call: TRBJ1-6
d_call: TRBD1
v_call: TRBV27
clone_size: .
cdr3_nt: TGTGCCAGCAGTAACGGACAGGGAGGGAATTCACCCCTCCACTTT
cdr3_aa: CASSNGQGGNSPLHF

j_call: TRBJ2-7
d_call: .
v_call: TRBV30
clone_size: few
cdr3_nt: TGTGCCTGGAGTCGGGGGGCCCCCTACGAGCAGTACTTC
cdr3_aa: CAWSRGAPYEQYF

j_call: TRBJ2-1
d_call: TRBD2
v_call: TRBV18
clone_size: few
cdr3_nt: TGTGCCAGCTCGTCCGCACTTAGGACTAGCGGGAATGAGCAGTTCTTC
cdr3_aa: CASSSALRTSGNEQFF

j_call: TRBJ2-1
d_call: TRBD1
v_call: TRBV5-1
clone_size: few
cdr3_nt: TGCGCCAGCATTGCGGCAGGGGGCGAGGATGAGCAGTTCTTC
cdr3_aa: CASIAAGGEDEQFF

j_call: TRBJ2-1
d_call: .
v_call: TRBV11-1
clone_size: few
cdr3_nt: TGTGCCAGCAGCTCAACGAGACCCGACAGGTCGGTCGGCAATGAGCAGTTCTTC
cdr3_aa: CASSSTRPDRSVGNEQFF

j_call: TRBJ2-1
d_call: .
v_call: TRBV7-6
clone_size: many
cdr3_nt: TGTGCCAGCAGCCCCACATCTCAGGGGGGAGGTAATGAGCAGTTCTTC
cdr3_aa: CASSPTSQGGGNEQFF